This entry features one T cell receptor (beta chain) sequence. Its binding antigen is unknown. Per-base quality was not reported, and no clone a single base away is much larger than it. The data were obtained in a study of shared clonotypes between healthy human individuals (dated by TCRdb to the early 2020s). Regarding the complete study: The cohort included a few men and a couple of women between 18 and 49 years of age. For each donor, CD4 naive and CD4 memory were each run on three plates, CD8 naive on two plates, and CD8 memory on one plate. Blood TCR repertoires of a handful of healthy adults were deeply sequenced to estimate repertoire size and the extent of clonotype sharing between individuals. To increase sequencing depth and limit assay-specific biases, TCR repertoire library preparation and sequencing were carried out by different laboratories using diverse techniques. Per donor, leukapheresis produced somewhere between about 0.9 and 10 billion PBMCs. Paper-wide results and their limitations: Naive subsets generally had larger estimated clonotype richness than memory subsets did. Based on pairwise subsampling, the degree of clonotype sharing among donors was expected to be affected by sequencing depth. Compared with non-shared clonotypes, clonotypes shared by all four sorted-subset donors had higher generation probabilities. Because the study included a small number of donors, the genetic and exposure-history diversity represented was limited. When several donors were compared, the shared fraction of clonotypes was 5% to 6.5% for naive CD4, 3.5% to 4% for naive CD8, more than 2% for memory CD4, and 0.3% to 0.5% for memory CD8. Sampling was restricted to blood, and TCR repertoires in tissue are likely to differ from TCR repertoires in blood. Rarefaction of sorted-subset datasets indicated incomplete sequencing despite the large sequencing depth.

The CDR3 has 16 amino acids, counting the end cysteine and phenylalanine. The retained sequence is limited to the CDR3, 48 bases, with the frame set at the first base. Relative to germline, V is 1 base shorter and J is 2 bases shorter, with 12 bases between their ends. As encoded in the germline V gene, CDR1 is SGHVS while CDR2 is FQNEAQ. TCR CDR3 regions were amplified from genomic DNA by multiplex PCR using the deep immunoSEQ assay. For each cell subset, the extracted genomic DNA was distributed evenly across all wells of several immunoSEQ 96-well plates, and each plate served as one replicate. For sorted subsets, approximately 190 ng genomic DNA, equal to about 30,000 T cell genomes, was loaded into each replicate PCR. Purified libraries were measured with a Qubit 3.0 fluorometer, size-checked on a Bioanalyzer 2100, and measured again with the KAPA Library Quantification kit. Each immunoSEQ 96-well plate was sequenced on its own single-read 150-cycle Illumina NextSeq 550 flow cell. The published analysis was carried out like this. Because only junctional sequences without quality scores were contained in the immunoSEQ output, filtering matching that applied to full-length reads could not be performed. Sequences were annotated with PyIR, a Python wrapper for IgBLAST v1.9, and V/J genes and CDR3 were assigned using IMGT germline references. Reads were filtered out if the reads had weak V/J assignments (E-value above 1e-6), no CDR3, stop codons, out-of-frame junctions, or ambiguous translated residues. V3J clonotypes were defined as sequences sharing the same inferred V gene, J gene, and CDR3 amino acid sequence. The percentage overlap between two repertoires was calculated by dividing the number of shared unique clonotypes by the size of the smaller repertoire. Repertoire richness was assessed with RTK rarefaction, the Chao1 estimator, and Recon v2.1 estimates of unobserved clonotypes. OLGA was used to compute generation probabilities for all TCRbeta clonotypes that the gDNA method yielded from a handful of donors. The clones in this table, taken by TCRdb from immuneACCESS, are in-frame only. Not every clone is retained; where verified, under half of the shortfall comes from an unresolved V gene, and the cause of the rest is unknown. V and J calls plus clone size are reproduced from that table; the DNA served to infer D and trimming. The table for this sample lists fewer than 850,000 clones; about 90% of them were counted only once. The ten largest account for around a third of the sample.

Healthy HIV-negative adults with no recently reported acute infections or vaccinations were included as donors. All donors were Caucasian adults living in Nashville, Tennessee, USA. CD8 memory samples consisted of magnetically selected CD45RO+ cells combined with CCR7-negative CD45RA+ effector memory (TemRA) cells. Blood was obtained by leukapheresis, after which PBMCs were separated by Ficoll-Histopaque density gradient centrifugation and cryopreserved in liquid nitrogen vapor phase. Purity and quantity of every magnetically sorted T cell population were checked by analytical flow cytometry. Genomic DNA was isolated from each sorted fraction and quantified by UV absorbance on a Nanodrop 2000c.

The sequencing sample was made of memory CD8+ T cells from PBMCs. What this sample's cell subset or site label stands for: CD45RO+ cells pooled with CCR7-negative TemRA cells. The chain is made from TRBV7-8 and TRBJ1-3; a weak D assignment points to TRBD1 (6 bases agree). The sequence was collected from a man aged 18 to 35 in good health. Some clones in this sample may be carry-over from other donors' samples. The CDR3 protein sequence reads: CASSLVSGATGNTIYF. The nucleotides are TGTGCCAGCAGCTTAGTGTCAGGGGCCACTGGAAACACCATATATTTT.